This T cell receptor (beta chain) originates from a study of CD8+ T cells in alopecia areata. As for the study in general: Roughly 7-10-week-old female C3H/HeJ mice were grafted with skin from spontaneously alopecic approximately 6-13-month-old C3H/HeJ graft donors. Points from the study as a whole: Lesional scalp, notably in alopecia totalis/universalis, had clonality above that of normal scalp.

This clone was seen at least ten times. No antigen is known for it. Genes here carry mouse names. Read data end 4 residues before the CDR3 end; the end is taken from the germline J gene. Sequencing used cDNA as its template, made by extracting RNA and reverse transcribing it. TCRdb's table, derived via immunoSEQ multiplex PCR, lists solely in-frame clones and lacks some. The repertoire consists of over 100,000 clones, none detected only once. This CDR3 region has 13 residues. Trimming left V 4 bases short and J 0 bases short, with 8 bases between. The V gene's germline CDR1 is NNHDY and CDR2 SYVADS. V gene TRBV13-3 combines with J gene TRBJ2-7; D is uncertain. The clonotype was recovered from a C3H/HeJ mouse with alopecia areata. Strain haplotype at MHC: H2-k. The sequenced material came from lesional skin. Incomplete CDR3 DNA: TGTGCCAGCAGTTCGTTCCTCTCCTAT. Translating it yields CASSSFLSY. From start to end, the CDR3 is CASSSFLSYEQYF.